This T cell receptor beta chain appears in the sequencing data of a study of shared clonotypes between healthy human individuals (dated by TCRdb to about 2020). In the study overall: A few men and a couple of women, aged 18 to 49 years, made up the cohort. For each donor, CD4 naive and CD4 memory were each given three plates, CD8 naive was given two plates, and CD8 memory was given one plate. To estimate repertoire size and how much clonotype sharing occurs between individuals, the study deeply sequenced the blood TCR repertoires of five or six healthy adults. Each donor's leukapheresis produced roughly between roughly 0.9 and 9 billion PBMCs. To increase sequencing depth and limit assay-specific biases, different laboratories used diverse techniques to prepare libraries and sequence TCR repertoires.

What the study reported, not specific to this receptor: Sampling was limited to blood, and TCR repertoires in tissue likely differ from TCR repertoires in blood. Because the study included a small number of donors, the genetic and exposure-history diversity represented was limited. When several donors were compared, the shared fraction of clonotypes was around 5.1% for naive CD4, 3.5% to 4% for naive CD8, about 2.4% for memory CD4, and roughly 0.4% for memory CD8. Clonotypes shared by all four sorted-subset donors showed higher generation probabilities than non-shared clonotypes. Incomplete sequencing was indicated by rarefaction of sorted-subset datasets, despite the large sequencing depth. Based on pairwise subsampling, the degree of clonotype sharing among donors was expected to be affected by sequencing depth. Naive subsets generally had larger estimated clonotype richness than memory subsets did.

TCR CDR3 regions were amplified from genomic DNA by multiplex PCR using the deep immunoSEQ assay. Extracted genomic DNA from each cell subset was distributed evenly across all wells of several immunoSEQ 96-well plates, and each plate was treated as a replicate. For sorted subsets, around 200 ng genomic DNA, equal to some 28,000 T cell genomes, was loaded into each replicate PCR. Purified libraries were measured with a Qubit 3.0 fluorometer, size-checked on a Bioanalyzer 2100, and measured again with the KAPA Library Quantification kit. Every immunoSEQ 96-well plate was sequenced on a dedicated single-read 150-cycle Illumina NextSeq 550 flow cell. From the authors' description of their analysis: Because the immunoSEQ output included only junctional sequences and no quality scores, the filtering could not be the same as the filtering used for full-length reads. Sequences were annotated with PyIR, a Python wrapper for IgBLAST v1.9, and V/J genes and CDR3 were assigned using IMGT germline references. Reads with weak V/J assignments (E-value above 1e-6), missing CDR3, stop codons, out-of-frame junctions, or ambiguous translated residues were removed. V3J clonotypes were defined as sequences sharing the same inferred V gene, J gene, and CDR3 amino acid sequence. Percentage overlap between repertoires was computed as shared unique clonotypes divided by the size of the smaller repertoire. Repertoire richness was assessed with RTK rarefaction, the Chao1 estimator, and Recon v2.1 estimates of unobserved clonotypes. For all TCRbeta clonotypes obtained by the gDNA method from several donors, generation probabilities were computed with OLGA. The table was pulled from immuneACCESS by TCRdb, which kept in-frame rearrangements only. Such tables lose some clones; where checked, under half of the loss comes from unresolved V genes, and the rest has no known cause. For V, J and clone size, that table is used; D and trimming come from the DNA. The sample records under 1 million clones, about 96% of which are singletons. Roughly 0.23% of the sample is in the top ten clones.

CD8 naive samples were obtained by positive selection for CCR7 among CD45RO-negative cells, yielding a CD45RA+CCR7+ population from which TemRA cells were excluded. The donors were healthy, HIV-negative adults with no recently reported acute infections or vaccinations. All donors were Caucasian adults living in Nashville, Tennessee, USA. Blood was obtained by leukapheresis, after which PBMCs were separated by Ficoll-Histopaque density gradient centrifugation and cryopreserved in liquid nitrogen vapor phase. Purity and quantity of every magnetically sorted T cell population were checked by analytical flow cytometry. Genomic DNA was isolated from each sorted fraction and quantified by UV absorbance on a Nanodrop 2000c. As for this clone: This clone's antigen is unknown. No per-base quality is available; no much larger clone lies one base away.

This sequence was found in a man aged 25-45 years in good health. Sequences were obtained from naive CD8+ T cells sorted from blood. Interpreted using the paper, the cell subset or site label stands for: CD45RA+CCR7+.

The CDR3 protein sequence reads: CSVPGATYNEQFF. The sequenced DNA is TGCAGCGTTCCGGGGGCCACCTACAATGAGCAGTTCTTC. The chain is assembled from TRBV29-1 and TRBJ2-1; the D segment may tentatively be TRBD1 or TRBD2, each giving 6 matched bases. The germline V gene yields SQVTM for CDR1 and ANQGSEA for CDR2. Counted from cysteine to phenylalanine, this CDR3 has 13 amino acids. CDR3 DNA only is kept here, 39 bases in frame from base 1. Relative to germline, V is 5 bases shorter and J is 2 bases shorter, with 10 bases between their ends.